This TCR beta chain is drawn from a study of CD8+ T cells in alopecia areata. The V gene's germline CDR1 is SQVTM and CDR2 ANQGSEA. The CDR3 length is 13 residues. Trimming removed 5 bases from V and 2 bases from J, with 10 bases in between. Sequencing relied on a cDNA template that was reverse transcribed from extracted RNA. Sequencing was performed with immunoSEQ multiplex PCR; in TCRdb, only in-frame clones are kept and a portion is missing. In the table there are 150,000 to 200,000 clones, roughly 66% of which are singletons. This clone has just one count. This sequence was found in a human donor with alopecia areata. The V call is TRBV29-1, the J call TRBJ2-1, with D maybe TRBD1 (5 bases). Material: CD8+ T cells sorted from blood, obtained at week 0. The CDR3 loop reads CSVRRETYNEQFF. The CDR3 bases are TGCAGCGTTCGCAGGGAAACCTACAATGAGCAGTTCTTC.